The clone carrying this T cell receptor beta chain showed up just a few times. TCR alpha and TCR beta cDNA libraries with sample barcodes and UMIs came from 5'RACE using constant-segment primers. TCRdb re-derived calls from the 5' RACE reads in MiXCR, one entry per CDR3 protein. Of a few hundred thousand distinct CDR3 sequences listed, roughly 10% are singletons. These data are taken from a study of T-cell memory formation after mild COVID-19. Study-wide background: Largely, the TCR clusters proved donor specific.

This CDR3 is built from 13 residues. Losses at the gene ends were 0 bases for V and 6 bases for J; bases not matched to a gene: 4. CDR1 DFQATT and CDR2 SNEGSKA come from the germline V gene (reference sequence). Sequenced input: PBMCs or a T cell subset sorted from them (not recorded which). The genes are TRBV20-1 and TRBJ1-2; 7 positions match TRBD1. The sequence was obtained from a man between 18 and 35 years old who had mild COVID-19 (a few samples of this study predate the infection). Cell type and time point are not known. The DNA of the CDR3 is TGCAGTGCTAGAGACTACAGGGGACATGGCTACACCTTC. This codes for CSARDYRGHGYTF.